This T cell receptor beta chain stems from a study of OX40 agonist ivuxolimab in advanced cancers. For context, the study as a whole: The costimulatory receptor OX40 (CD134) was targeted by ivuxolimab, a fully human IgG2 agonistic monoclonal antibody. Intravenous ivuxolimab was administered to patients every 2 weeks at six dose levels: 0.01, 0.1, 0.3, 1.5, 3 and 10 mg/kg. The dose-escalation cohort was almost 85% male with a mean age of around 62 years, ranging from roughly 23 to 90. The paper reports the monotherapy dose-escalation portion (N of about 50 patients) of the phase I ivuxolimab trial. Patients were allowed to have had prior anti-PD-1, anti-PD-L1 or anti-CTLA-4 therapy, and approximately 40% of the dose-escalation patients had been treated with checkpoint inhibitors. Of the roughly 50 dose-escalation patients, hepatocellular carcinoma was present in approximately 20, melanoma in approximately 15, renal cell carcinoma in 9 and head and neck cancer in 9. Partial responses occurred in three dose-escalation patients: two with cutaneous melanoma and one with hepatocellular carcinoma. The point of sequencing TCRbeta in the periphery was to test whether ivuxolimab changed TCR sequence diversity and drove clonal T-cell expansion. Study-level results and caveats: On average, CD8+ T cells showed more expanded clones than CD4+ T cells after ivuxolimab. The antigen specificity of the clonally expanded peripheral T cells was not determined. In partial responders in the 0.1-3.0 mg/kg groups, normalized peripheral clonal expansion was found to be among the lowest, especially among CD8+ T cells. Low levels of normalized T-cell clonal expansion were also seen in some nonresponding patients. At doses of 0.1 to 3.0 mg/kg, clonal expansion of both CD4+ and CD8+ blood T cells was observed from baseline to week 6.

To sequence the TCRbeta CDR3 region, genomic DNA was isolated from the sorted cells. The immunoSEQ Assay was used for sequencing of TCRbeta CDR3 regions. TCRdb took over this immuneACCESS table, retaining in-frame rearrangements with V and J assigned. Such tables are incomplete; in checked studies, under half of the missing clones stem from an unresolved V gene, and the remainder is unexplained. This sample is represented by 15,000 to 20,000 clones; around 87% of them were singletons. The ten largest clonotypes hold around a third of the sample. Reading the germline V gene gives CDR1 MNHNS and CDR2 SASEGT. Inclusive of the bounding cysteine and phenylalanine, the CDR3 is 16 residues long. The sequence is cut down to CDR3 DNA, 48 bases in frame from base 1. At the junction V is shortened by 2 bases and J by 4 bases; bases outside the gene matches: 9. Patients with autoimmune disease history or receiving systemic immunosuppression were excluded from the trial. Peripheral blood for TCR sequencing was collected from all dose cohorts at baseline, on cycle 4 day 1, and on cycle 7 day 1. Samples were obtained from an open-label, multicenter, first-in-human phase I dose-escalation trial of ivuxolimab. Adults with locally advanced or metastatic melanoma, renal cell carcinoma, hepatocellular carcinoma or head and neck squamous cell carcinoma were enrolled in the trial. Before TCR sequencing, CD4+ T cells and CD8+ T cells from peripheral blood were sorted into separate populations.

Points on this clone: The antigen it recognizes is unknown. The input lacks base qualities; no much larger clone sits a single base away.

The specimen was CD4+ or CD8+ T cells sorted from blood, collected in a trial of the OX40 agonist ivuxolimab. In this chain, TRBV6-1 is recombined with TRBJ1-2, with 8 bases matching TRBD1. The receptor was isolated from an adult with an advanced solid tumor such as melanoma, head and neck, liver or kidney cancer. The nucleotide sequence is TGTGCCAGCAGTGAAACCCCCGACAGGGGTTTCTATGGCTACACCTTC. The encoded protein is CASSETPDRGFYGYTF.